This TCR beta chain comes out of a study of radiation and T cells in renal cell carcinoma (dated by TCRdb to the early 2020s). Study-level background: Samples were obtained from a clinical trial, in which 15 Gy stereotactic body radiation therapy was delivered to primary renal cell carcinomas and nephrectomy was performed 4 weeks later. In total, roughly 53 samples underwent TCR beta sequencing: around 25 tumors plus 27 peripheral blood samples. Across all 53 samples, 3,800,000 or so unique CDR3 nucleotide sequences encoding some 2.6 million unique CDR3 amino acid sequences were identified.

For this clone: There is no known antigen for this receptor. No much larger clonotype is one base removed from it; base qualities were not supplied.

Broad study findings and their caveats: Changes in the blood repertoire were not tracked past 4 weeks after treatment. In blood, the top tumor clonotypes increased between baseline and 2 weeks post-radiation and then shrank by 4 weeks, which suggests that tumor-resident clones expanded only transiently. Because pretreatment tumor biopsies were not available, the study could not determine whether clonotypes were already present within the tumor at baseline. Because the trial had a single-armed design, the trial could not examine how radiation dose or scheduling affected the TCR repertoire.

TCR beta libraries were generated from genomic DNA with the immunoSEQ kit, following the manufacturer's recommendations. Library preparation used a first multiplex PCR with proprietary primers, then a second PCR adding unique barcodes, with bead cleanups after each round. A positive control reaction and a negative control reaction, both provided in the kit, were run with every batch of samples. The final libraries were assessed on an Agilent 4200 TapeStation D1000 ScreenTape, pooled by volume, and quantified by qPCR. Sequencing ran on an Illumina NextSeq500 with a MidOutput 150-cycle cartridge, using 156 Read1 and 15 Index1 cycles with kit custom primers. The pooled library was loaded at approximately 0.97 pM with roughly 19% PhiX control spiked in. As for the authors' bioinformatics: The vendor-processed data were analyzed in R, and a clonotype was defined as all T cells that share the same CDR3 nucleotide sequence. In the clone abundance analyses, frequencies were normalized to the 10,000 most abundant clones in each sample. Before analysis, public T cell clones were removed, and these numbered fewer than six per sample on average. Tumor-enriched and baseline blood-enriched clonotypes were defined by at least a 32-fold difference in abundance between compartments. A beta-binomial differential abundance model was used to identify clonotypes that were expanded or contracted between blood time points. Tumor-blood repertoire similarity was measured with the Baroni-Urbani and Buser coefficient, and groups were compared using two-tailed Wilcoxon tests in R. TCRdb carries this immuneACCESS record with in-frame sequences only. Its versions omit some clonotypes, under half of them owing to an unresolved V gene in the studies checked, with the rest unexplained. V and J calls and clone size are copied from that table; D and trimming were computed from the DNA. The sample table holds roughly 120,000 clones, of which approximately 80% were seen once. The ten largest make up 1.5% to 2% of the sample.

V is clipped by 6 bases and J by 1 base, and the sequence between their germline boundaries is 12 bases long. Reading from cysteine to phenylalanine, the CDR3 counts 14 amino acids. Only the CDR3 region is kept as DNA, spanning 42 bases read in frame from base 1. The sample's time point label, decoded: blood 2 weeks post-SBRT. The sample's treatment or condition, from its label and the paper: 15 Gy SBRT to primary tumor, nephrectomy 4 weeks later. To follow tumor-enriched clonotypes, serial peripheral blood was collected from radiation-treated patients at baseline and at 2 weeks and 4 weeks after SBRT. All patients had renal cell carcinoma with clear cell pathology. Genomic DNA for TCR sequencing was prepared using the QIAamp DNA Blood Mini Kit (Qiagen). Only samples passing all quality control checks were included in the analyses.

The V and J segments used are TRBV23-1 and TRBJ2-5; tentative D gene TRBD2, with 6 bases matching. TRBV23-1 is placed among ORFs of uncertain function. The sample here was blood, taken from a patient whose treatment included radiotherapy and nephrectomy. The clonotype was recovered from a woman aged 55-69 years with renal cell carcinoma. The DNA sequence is TGCGCCAGCAGGACCACCGGGGGCCAAGAGACCCAGTACTTC. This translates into CASRTTGGQETQYF.